This T cell receptor (beta chain) came from a study of blood T cell repertoires in COVID-19. Study-level information: The study drew acute and convalescent COVID-19 samples from the United States, Italy and Spain.

Between the trimmed V and J ends, which lost 7 bases and 6 bases, there was a span of 12 bases. The CDR3 is 12 amino acids. Method: immunoSEQ multiplex PCR; TCRdb's copy keeps in-frame clones and lacks some. The sample lists 130,000 to 150,000 clones; roughly 84% were seen once. The TCR originated in a human donor with acute or convalescent COVID-19. The donor label of this sample is uncertain. The specimen was peripheral blood. The V and J genes are TRBV12-3 or TRBV12-4 and TRBJ1-2; D is possibly TRBD1 (6 bases). CDR3 sequence reads: CASMSGGNGYTF. CDR3 DNA sequence: TGTGCCAGCATGTCGGGGGGCAATGGCTACACCTTC.